Described below is a single T cell receptor beta chain sequence and its context. The data were produced by immunoSEQ multiplex PCR, yet TCRdb's version contains in-frame clones alone and is incomplete. The data contain about 550,000 clones, about 95% of them singletons. The sample belongs to a study of shared clonotypes between healthy human individuals. Terminally differentiated effector memory CD45RA+ cells were left out of the naive CD8 fraction, which was CD45RO-negative and positively selected for CCR7. Germline-derived CDR1 and CDR2 are SEHNR and FQNEAQ (reference sequence). The CDR3 is made up of 13 amino acids. Trimming shortened V by 4 bases and J by 5 bases, and 8 bases separated the two germline ends.

This receptor was obtained from a woman aged 30 to 39 in good health. The sequenced sample consisted of naive CD8+ T cells sorted from blood. The chain combines TRBV7-9 with TRBJ2-2; D ambiguous. The CDR3 region is CASSSPDTGELFF. CDR3 coding DNA: TGTGCCAGCAGCTCCCCCGATACCGGGGAGCTGTTTTTT.